The clone carrying this TCR beta chain was detected ten times or more. Its antigen is unidentified. These data belong to a study of human T cells and chemical hapten exposure. Study as a whole: How much TCR each sample yielded varied, mostly because pooled library volumes differed slightly.

Regarding time point: pre-sensitization, week 0. Treatment reported: therapeutic diphenylcyclopropenone sensitization with weekly scalp DPC. Donors, patients with alopecia ranging from 18 to 70 years old and judged suitable for DPC, provided samples. Findings of the study overall: Counts of TCRs above 1 in 1000 frequency stayed unchanged with DPC sensitization. Significantly more large CDR3 similarity clusters were formed by expanded TCRs than by controls.

TCRdb re-called the RACE reads with MiXCR, one entry per CDR3 protein. The sample lists about 110,000 distinct CDR3 sequences, less than 15% occurring once. The CDR3 sequence is 12 residues long. Between the trimmed V and J ends, which lost 3 bases and 4 bases, there was a span of 7 bases. CDR1 is WNHNN, CDR2 SYGVQD, per germline (reference sequence). The source material was whole blood, sampled in connection with sensitization to the hapten diphenylcyclopropenone (DPC). The TCR comes from a woman aged 45-65 years with alopecia areata. Some clones in this sample may be carry-over from other donors' samples. The J gene is TRBJ2-7, the V gene TRBV10-1; the D is unclear. The CDR3 reads CASSETAYEQYF. CDR3 sequence (DNA): TGCGCCAGCAGTGAAACTGCTTACGAGCAGTACTTC.